This TCR beta chain is from a study of memory CD4+ T cells and cytomegalovirus serostatus. As concerns this clone: The antigen remains undetermined.

How the authors handled the data: After removing out-of-frame reads, approximately 2 million distinct TCRbeta sequences remained. The assay was immunoSEQ multiplex PCR, and TCRdb's table has in-frame clones only and misses some. That table is the source of V, J and clone size, and D and trimming were worked out from the DNA. The sample carries 25,000 to 30,000 clones, approximately 75% recorded once. Single viable CD3+CD4+CD8-CD45RO+ cells were sorted as the memory CD4+ T cells. General study findings and limits: Median bootstrapped AUC for CMV status was approximately 0.95 originally, less than 0.93 US-trained. About two fifths of the roughly 150 known CMV-associated TCRbeta sequences appeared in CD4+ memory.

Between the trimmed V and J ends, which lost 2 bases and 0 bases, there was a span of 8 bases. The V gene's germline CDR1 is MNHEY and CDR2 SMNVEV (reference sequence). The CDR3 runs to 14 residues. The sample was memory CD4+ T cells from blood. The sequence came from an adult in good health and CMV-seronegative. The rearrangement joins TRBV27 to TRBJ2-7; tentative D call: TRBD2 (5 bases). Here the CDR3 reads CASSLSGTSYEQYF. The CDR3 nucleotides read TGTGCCAGCAGTTTAAGCGGTACCTCCTACGAGCAGTACTTC.